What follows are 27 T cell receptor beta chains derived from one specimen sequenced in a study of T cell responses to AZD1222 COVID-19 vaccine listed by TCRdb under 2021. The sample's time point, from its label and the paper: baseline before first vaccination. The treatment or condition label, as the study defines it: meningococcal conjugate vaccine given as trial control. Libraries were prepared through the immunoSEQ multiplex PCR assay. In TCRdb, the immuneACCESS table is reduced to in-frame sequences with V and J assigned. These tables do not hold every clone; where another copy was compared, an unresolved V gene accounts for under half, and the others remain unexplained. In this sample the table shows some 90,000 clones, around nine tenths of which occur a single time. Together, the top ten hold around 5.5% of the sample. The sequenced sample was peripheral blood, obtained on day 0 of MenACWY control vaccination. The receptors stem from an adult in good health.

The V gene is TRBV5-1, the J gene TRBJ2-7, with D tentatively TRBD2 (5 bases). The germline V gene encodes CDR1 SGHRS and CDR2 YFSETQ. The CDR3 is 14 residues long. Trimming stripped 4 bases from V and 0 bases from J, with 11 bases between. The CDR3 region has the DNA TGCGCCAGCAGCGGCGGCGGAGGCTCCTACGAGCAGTACTTC. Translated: CASSGGGGSYEQYF.

This CDR3 reads CASSTHPGGYTF. CDR3 bases: TGTGCCAGCAGTACACATCCGGGTGGCTACACCTTC. The V gene is TRBV6-5, the J gene TRBJ1-2; D uncertain. Germline values: CDR1 MNHEY, CDR2 SVGAGI. The ends were cut back, 5 bases at V and 7 bases at J, with 11 bases in the middle. The CDR3 runs 12 residues.

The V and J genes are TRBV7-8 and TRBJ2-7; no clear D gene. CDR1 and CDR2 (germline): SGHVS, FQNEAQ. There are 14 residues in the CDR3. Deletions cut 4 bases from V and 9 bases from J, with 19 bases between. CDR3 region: CASSSLGLEWWQYF. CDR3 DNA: TGTGCCAGCAGCTCCTTGGGCTTAGAGTGGTGGCAGTACTTC.

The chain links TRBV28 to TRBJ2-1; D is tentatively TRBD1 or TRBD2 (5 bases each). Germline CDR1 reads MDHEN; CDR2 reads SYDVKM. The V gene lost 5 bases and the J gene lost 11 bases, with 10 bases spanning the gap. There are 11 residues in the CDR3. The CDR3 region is CASSQPGQQFF. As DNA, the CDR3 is TGTGCCAGCAGTCAACCGGGACAGCAGTTCTTC.

CDR3 loop: CASSGGHQGSRPQHF. CDR3 bases: TGTGCCAGCAGTGGCGGACACCAAGGAAGTCGGCCCCAGCATTTT. The chain links TRBV28 to TRBJ1-5, with D possibly matching TRBD1 (5 bases). Trimming removed 5 bases at V and 9 bases at J, with 20 bases between. Germline CDR1 reads MDHEN; CDR2 reads SYDVKM. The CDR3 has 15 amino acids.

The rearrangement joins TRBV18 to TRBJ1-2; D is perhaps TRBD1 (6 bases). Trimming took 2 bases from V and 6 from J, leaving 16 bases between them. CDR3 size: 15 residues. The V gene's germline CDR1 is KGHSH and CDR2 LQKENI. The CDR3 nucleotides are TGTGCCAGCTCACCATCCCCACAGGGAAGGAATGGCTACACCTTC. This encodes CASSPSPQGRNGYTF. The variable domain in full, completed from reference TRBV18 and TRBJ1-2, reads NAGVMQNPRHLVRRRGQEARLRCSPMKGHSHVYWYRQLPEEGLKFMVYLQKENIIDESGMPKERFSAEFPKEGPSILRIQQVVRGDSAAYFCASSPSPQGRNGYTFGSGTRLTVV.

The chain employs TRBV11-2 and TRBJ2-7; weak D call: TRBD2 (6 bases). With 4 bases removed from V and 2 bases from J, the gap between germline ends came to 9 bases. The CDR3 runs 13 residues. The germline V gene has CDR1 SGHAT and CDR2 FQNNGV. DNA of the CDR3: TGTGCCAGCAGCTATAGCGGTACCTACGAGCAGTACTTC. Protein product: CASSYSGTYEQYF. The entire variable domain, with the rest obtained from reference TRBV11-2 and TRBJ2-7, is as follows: EAGVAQSPRYKIIEKRQSVAFWCNPISGHATLYWYQQILGQGPKLLIQFQNNGVVDDSQLPKDRFSAERLKGVDSTLKIQPAKLEDSAVYLCASSYSGTYEQYFGPGTRLTVT.

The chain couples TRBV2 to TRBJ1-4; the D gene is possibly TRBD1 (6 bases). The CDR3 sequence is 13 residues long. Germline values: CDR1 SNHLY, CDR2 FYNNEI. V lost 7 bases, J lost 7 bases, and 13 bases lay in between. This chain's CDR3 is CASTQGWVEKLFF. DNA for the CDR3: TGTGCCAGCACCCAGGGGTGGGTTGAAAAACTGTTTTTT.

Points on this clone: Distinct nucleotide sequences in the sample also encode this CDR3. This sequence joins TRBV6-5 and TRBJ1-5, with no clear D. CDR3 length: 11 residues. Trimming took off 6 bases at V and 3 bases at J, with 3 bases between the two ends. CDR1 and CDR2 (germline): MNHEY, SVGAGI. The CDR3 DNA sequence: TGTGCCAGCAGGAACAATCAGCCCCAGCATTTT. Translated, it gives CASRNNQPQHF.

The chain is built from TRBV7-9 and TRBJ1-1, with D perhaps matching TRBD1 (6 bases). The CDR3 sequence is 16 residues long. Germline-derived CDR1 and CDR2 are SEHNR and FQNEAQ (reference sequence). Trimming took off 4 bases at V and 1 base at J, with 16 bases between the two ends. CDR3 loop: CASSSSLGAGNTEAFF. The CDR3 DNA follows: TGTGCCAGCAGCTCCTCATTGGGGGCCGGGAACACTGAAGCTTTCTTT.

The CDR3 nucleotides are TGTGCCAGCAGCTCCTCCGGCAGCTCCCTATCCTACGAGCAGTACTTC. Its translation: CASSSSGSSLSYEQYF. The chain employs TRBV5-5 and TRBJ2-7; D call uncertain. V lost 3 bases and J lost 1, with 17 bases in between. From germline, CDR1 is SGHKS and CDR2 YYEKEE (reference sequence). The length of the CDR3 is 16 residues. Filled out from reference TRBV5-5 and TRBJ2-7, the complete variable domain reads DAGVTQSPTHLIKTRGQQVTLRCSPISGHKSVSWYQQVLGQGPQFIFQYYEKEERGRGNFPDRFSARQFPNYSSELNVNALLLGDSALYLCASSSSGSSLSYEQYFGPGTRLTVT.

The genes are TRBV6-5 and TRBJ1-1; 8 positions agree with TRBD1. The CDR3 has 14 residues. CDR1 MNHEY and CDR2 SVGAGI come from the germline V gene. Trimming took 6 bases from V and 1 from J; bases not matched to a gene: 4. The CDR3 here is CASSLDRGNTEAFF. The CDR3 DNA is TGTGCCAGCAGCCTAGACAGGGGGAACACTGAAGCTTTCTTT.

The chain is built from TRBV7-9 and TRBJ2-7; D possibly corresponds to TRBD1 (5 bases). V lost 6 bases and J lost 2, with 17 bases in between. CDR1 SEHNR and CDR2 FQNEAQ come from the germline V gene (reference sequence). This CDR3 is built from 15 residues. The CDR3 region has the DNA TGTGCCAGCAGAAAAAGACAGCACAACGCCTACGAGCAGTACTTC. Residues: CASRKRQHNAYEQYF. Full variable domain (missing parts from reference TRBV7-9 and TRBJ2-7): DTGVSQNPRHKITKRGQNVTFRCDPISEHNRLYWYRQTLGQGPEFLTYFQNEAQLEKSRLLSDRFSAERPKGSFSTLEIQRTEQGDSAMYLCASRKRQHNAYEQYFGPGTRLTVT.

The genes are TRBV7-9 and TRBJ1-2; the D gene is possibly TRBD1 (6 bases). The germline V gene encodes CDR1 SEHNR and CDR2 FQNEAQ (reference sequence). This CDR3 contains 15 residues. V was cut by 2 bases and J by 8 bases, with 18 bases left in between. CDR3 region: CASSLLMAGGRGYTF. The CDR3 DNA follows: TGTGCCAGCAGCTTACTTATGGCGGGGGGCCGGGGCTACACCTTC. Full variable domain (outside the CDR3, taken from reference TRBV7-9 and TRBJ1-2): DTGVSQNPRHKITKRGQNVTFRCDPISEHNRLYWYRQTLGQGPEFLTYFQNEAQLEKSRLLSDRFSAERPKGSFSTLEIQRTEQGDSAMYLCASSLLMAGGRGYTFGSGTRLTVV.

In nucleotides, the CDR3 is TGCAGCGTTGAGGACAGGGTCAACTACGAGCAGTACTTC. Translation: CSVEDRVNYEQYF. The V call is TRBV29-1, the J call TRBJ2-7, with 8 bases fitting TRBD1. The V segment lost 3 bases and the J segment 3 bases; nucleotides outside the gene matches: 4. CDR1 is SQVTM, CDR2 ANQGSEA, per germline. CDR3 length: 13 amino acids.

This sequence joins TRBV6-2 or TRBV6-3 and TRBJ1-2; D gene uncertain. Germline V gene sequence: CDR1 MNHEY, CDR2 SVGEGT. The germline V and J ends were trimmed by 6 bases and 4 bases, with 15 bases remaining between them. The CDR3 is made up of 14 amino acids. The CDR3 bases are TGTGCCAGCAGCCCCGATGGGATGTCCTATGGCTACACCTTC. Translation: CASSPDGMSYGYTF.

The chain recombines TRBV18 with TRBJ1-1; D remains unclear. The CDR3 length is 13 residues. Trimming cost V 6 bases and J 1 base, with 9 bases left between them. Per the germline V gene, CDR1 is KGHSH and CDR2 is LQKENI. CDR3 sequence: CASSSPANTEAFF. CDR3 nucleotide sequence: TGTGCCAGCTCTTCGCCCGCGAACACTGAAGCTTTCTTT.

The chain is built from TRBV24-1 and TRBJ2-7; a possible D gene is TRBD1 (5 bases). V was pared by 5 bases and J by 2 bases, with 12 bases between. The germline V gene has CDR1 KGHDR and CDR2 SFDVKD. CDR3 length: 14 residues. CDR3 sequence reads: CATSARQRPYEQYF. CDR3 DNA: TGTGCCACCAGTGCTAGACAGCGTCCCTACGAGCAGTACTTC.

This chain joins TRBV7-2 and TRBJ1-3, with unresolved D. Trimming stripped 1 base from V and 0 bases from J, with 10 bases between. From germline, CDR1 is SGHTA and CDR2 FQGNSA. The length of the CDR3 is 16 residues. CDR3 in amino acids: CASSLGPTSSGNTIYF. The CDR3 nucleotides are TGTGCCAGCAGCTTAGGCCCCACCAGCTCTGGAAACACCATATATTTT.

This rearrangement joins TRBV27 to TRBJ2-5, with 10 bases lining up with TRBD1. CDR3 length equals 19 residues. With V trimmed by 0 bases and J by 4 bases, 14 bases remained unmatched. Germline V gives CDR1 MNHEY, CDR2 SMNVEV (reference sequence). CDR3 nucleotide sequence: TGTGCCAGCAGTTTATCTATCCAACCTGGGACAGGGGATCTAGAGACCCAGTACTTC. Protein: CASSLSIQPGTGDLETQYF.

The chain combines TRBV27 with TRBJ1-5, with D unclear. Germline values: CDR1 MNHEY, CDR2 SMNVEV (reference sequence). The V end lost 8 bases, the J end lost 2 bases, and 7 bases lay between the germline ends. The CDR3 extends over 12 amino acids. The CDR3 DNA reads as TGTGCCAGCGGTATCGGCAATCAGCCCCAGCATTTT. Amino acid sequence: CASGIGNQPQHF.

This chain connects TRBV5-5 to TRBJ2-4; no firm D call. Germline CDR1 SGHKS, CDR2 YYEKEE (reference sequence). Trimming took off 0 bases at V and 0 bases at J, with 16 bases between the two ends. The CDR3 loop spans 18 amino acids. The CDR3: CASSLARGQALAKNIQYF. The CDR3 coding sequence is TGTGCCAGCAGCTTGGCCCGTGGGCAGGCCTTAGCCAAAAACATTCAGTACTTC.

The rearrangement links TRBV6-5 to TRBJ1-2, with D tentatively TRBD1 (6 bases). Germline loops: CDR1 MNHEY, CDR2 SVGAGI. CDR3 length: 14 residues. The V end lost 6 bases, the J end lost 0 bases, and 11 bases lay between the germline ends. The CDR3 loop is CASSLRTANYGYTF. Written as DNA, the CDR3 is TGTGCCAGCAGCCTGCGGACAGCTAACTATGGCTACACCTTC.

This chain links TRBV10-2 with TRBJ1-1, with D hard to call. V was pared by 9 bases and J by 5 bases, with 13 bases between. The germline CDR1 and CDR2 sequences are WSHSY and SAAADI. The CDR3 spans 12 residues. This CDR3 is CARDGSRTEAFF. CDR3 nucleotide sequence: TGCGCCAGGGACGGCAGTAGGACTGAAGCTTTCTTT.

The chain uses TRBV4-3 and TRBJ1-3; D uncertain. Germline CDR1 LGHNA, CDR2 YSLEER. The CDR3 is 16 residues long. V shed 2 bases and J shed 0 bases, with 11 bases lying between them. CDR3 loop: CASSQRLEISGNTIYF. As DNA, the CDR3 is TGCGCCAGCAGCCAACGTCTGGAAATCTCTGGAAACACCATATATTTT.

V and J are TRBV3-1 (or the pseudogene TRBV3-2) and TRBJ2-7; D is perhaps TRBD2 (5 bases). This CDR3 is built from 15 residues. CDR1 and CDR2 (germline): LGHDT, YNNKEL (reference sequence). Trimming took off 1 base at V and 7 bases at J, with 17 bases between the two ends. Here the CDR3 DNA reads TGTGCCAGCAGCCAAGCCCTCGGTGGGTCGGGGGAGCAGTACTTC. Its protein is CASSQALGGSGEQYF.

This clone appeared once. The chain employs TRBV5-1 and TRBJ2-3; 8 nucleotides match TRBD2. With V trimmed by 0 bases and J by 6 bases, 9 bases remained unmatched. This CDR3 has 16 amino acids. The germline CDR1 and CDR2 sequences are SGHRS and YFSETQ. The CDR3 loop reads CASSLGTSGSVDTQYF. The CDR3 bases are TGCGCCAGCAGCTTGGGCACTAGCGGCTCGGTCGATACGCAGTATTTT.